This TCR beta chain originates from a study of TIL therapy for anti-PD-1-resistant metastatic lung cancer. Overall study context: Median patient age was about 50, ranging 38-75 years. Most patients had lung adenocarcinoma; a few tumors were EGFR-mutant, two ALK-rearranged; half smoked currently or formerly.

The libraries were made with immunoSEQ v3. Each library reached around 1.9 million read pairs, or roughly 4.5-6 million at deep level. Data came from immunoSEQ multiplex PCR; TCRdb stores just in-frame clones and leaves some out. Of approximately 60,000 clones listed, 75% to 85% are singletons. The CDR3 runs 13 residues. Germline values: CDR1 SSHAT, CDR2 FNYEAQ (reference sequence). Time point described: pre-treatment sample, taken before nivolumab and TIL therapy. This clone showed up just once. Sequence at one end of the junction differs from germline and may be a read error. The sequencing used blood, collected at baseline. The receptor comes from a person aged 25 to 85 with non-small cell lung cancer. The chain is built from TRBV7-7 and TRBJ2-5; a possible D gene is TRBD2 (5 bases). CDR3 in DNA: TGTGCTAGCAGCTTAGCGTCAGAAGAGACCCAGTACTTC. Translated: CASSLASEETQYF.